A selection of T cell receptor beta chains follows, all from one sample in a study of blood T cells in healthy people across ages. From the 5' RACE reads, TCRdb called clonotypes with MiXCR, one entry per CDR3 protein. The sample holds roughly 1,500,000 distinct CDR3 sequences, roughly 32% seen once. The material sequenced was blood. Receptors were obtained from a young woman in good health. CDR3s include the opening cysteine and the closing phenylalanine or tryptophan. D genes are given only for firm matches. A clone size is listed for some rows: how often the clone was seen (once, few, many), or a class if it is expanded.

j_call clone_size v_call d_call cdr3_aa
TRBJ2-3 NA TRBV7-6 NA CAGSSRAQGRQTDTQYF
TRBJ2-5 NA TRBV7-3 NA CASSLSAGSSRETQYF
TRBJ2-7 NA TRBV6-6 TRBD2 CASTQTAGVGEQYF
TRBJ1-6 NA TRBV5-1 NA CASSLWMGQNSPLHF
TRBJ2-1 few TRBV6-5 NA CASSSPTLYNEQFF
TRBJ2-4 NA TRBV6-6 TRBD2 CASSYSWPDGRDVQYF
TRBJ2-5 many TRBV5-1 TRBD2 CASSLGAGAAETQYF
TRBJ2-3 few TRBV24-1 NA CATSDFRMGGTGADTQYF
TRBJ1-6 NA TRBV11-2 TRBD1 CASSRDREDSPLHF
TRBJ2-1 many TRBV29-1 NA CSGTTGTSSGEQFF
TRBJ2-7 few TRBV6-5 TRBD1 CASSDLDRGGSYEQYF
TRBJ2-7 NA TRBV3-1 NA CASSRNRVDSYEQYF
TRBJ1-5 NA TRBV20-1 TRBD1 CSAKDRGHQPQHF
TRBJ1-1 NA TRBV10-3 TRBD1 CAISDGGTGEGNTEAFF
TRBJ1-2 many TRBV4-1 NA CASSQEFNYGYTF
TRBJ1-6 NA TRBV6-1 NA CASMTGPYNSPLHF
TRBJ2-5 NA TRBV15 TRBD1 CATSSPRGQGTYVVEQETQYF
TRBJ1-2 few TRBV5-1 TRBD1 CASSLPGTGKDGYTF
TRBJ2-1 NA TRBV3-1 NA CASSQISYNEQFF
TRBJ2-7 NA TRBV6-5 TRBD2 CASSYRGDHSSYEQYF
TRBJ2-2 NA TRBV20-1 NA CSATGTGSTGELFF
TRBJ2-5 many TRBV10-3 NA CAISRKQETQYF
TRBJ1-2 NA TRBV6-5 NA CASYSGSNYGYTF
TRBJ1-1 NA TRBV9 TRBD1 CASSGRDRGWGHTEAFF
TRBJ2-5 NA TRBV20-1 NA CSASRQGGDEQYF
TRBJ1-6 many TRBV30 NA CAWSGGTYNSPLHF
TRBJ2-2 few TRBV4-1 TRBD2 CASSQGLAGGLSGELFF
TRBJ2-7 NA TRBV6-5 TRBD2 CASTPSGTSYEQYF
TRBJ1-1 few TRBV20-1 NA CSARHFLGAFF
TRBJ2-5 NA TRBV5-1 TRBD1 CASSSLTGADGETQYF
TRBJ2-1 few TRBV11-1 TRBD1 CASSLAWGDRETVHSYNEQFF
TRBJ2-5 NA TRBV5-1 TRBD2 CASSLSGAGVIQETQYF
TRBJ2-1 many TRBV29-1 NA CSVRGGRLHEQFF
TRBJ1-1 once TRBV5-6 NA CASSLERTAGTFF
TRBJ1-2 NA TRBV29-1 TRBD1 CSQGDSYGYTF
TRBJ1-1 few TRBV3-1 TRBD1 CASSYDRGLNTEAFF
TRBJ2-3 few TRBV20-1 TRBD1 CSARDPGGTGTQYF
TRBJ1-1 few TRBV24-1 NA CATSLGDTEAFF
TRBJ2-1 few TRBV20-1 TRBD1 CSGTGIFFEQFF
TRBJ2-3 NA TRBV4-2 NA CATGGIAEFTDTQYF
TRBJ2-5 NA TRBV11-2 NA CASRSGRGLEGRETQYF
TRBJ1-4 few TRBV9 TRBD1 CASSDGQDEKLFF
TRBJ1-6 NA TRBV4-1 NA CASSQADGSPLHF
TRBJ2-1 NA TRBV15 NA CAISRVMRGMYNEQFF
TRBJ1-1 NA TRBV29-1 NA CSVEDGQTEAFF
TRBJ2-1 few TRBV4-1 TRBD2 CASSHPGLAGGNEQFF
TRBJ2-3 NA TRBV28 NA CASSLGTKDPGAQYF
TRBJ2-5 few TRBV6-5 TRBD1 CASSYGTVGQEQYF